The TCR beta chain under discussion was sequenced for a study of OX40 agonist ivuxolimab in advanced cancers. Clones were read by immunoSEQ multiplex PCR, and TCRdb kept only the in-frame ones, dropping some. The data hold around 64,000 clones, with 80% to 95% observed a single time. Trimming took off 0 bases at V and 0 bases at J, with 7 bases between the two ends. Germline lookup yields CDR1 SGHNT and CDR2 YYREEE (reference sequence). This CDR3 is 14 amino acids long. This clone was counted once. This TCR derives from an adult with an advanced solid tumor such as melanoma, head and neck, liver or kidney cancer. The source material was CD4+ or CD8+ T cells sorted from blood, sampled in a trial of the OX40 agonist ivuxolimab. The chain has TRBV5-4 and TRBJ2-7, with D possibly called TRBD1 or TRBD2 (5 bases each). The CDR3 DNA reads TGTGCCAGCAGCTTGGCGGGGCTCTCCTACGAGCAGTACTTC. Protein product: CASSLAGLSYEQYF.